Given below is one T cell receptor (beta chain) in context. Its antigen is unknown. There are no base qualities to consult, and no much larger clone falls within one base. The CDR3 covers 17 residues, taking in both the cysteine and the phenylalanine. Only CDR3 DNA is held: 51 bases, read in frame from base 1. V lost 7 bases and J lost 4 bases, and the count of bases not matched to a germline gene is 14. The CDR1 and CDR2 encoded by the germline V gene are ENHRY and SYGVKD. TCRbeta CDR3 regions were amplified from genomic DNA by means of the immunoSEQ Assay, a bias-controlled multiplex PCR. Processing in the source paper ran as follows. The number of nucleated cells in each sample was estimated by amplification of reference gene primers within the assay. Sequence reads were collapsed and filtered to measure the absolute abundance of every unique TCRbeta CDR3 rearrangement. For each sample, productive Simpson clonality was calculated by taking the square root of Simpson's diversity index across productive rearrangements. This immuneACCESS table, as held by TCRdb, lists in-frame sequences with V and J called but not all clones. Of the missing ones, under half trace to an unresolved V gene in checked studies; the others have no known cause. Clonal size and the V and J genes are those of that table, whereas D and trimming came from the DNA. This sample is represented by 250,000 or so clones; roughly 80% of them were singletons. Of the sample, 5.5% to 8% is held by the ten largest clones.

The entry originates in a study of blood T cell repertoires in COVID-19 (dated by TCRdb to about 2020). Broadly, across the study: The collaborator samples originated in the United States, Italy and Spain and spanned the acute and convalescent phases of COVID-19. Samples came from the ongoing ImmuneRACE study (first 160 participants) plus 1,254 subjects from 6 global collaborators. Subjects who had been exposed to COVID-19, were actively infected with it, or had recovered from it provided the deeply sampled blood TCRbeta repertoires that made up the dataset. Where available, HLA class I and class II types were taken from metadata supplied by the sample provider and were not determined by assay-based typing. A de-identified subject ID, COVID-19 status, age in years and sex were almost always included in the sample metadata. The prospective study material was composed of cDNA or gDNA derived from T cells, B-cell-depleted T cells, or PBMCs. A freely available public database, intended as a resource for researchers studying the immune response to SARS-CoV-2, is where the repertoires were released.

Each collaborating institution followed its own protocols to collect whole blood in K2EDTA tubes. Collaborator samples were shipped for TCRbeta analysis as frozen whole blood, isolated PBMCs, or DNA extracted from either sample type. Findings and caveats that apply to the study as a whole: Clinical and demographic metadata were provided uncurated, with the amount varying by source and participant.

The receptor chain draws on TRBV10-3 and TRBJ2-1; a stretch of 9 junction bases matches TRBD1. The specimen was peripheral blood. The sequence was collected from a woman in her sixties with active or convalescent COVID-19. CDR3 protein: CAIKGTGLISGYNEQFF. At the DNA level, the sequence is TGTGCCATCAAAGGGACAGGGCTAATTTCTGGGTACAATGAGCAGTTCTTC.